This T cell receptor beta chain is from a study of T cells in Graves' hyperthyroidism and ophthalmopathy. Clinical symptoms, serum thyroxine and TRAb, thyroid ultrasound and orbital computed tomography together formed the diagnostic basis. Out of roughly 9.1 ml of fresh peripheral blood came the PBMCs. Overall study results and limits: Blood also contained most expanded thyroid clonotypes above 0.001.

This clonotype was found a few times. Antigen: not known. This may come from a read error, since a much larger clone is one base off. Germline values: CDR1 SGHNT, CDR2 YYREEE (reference sequence). V was shortened by 4 bases and J by 6 bases, with 11 bases between the two germline ends. CDR3 length: 13 residues. What was amplified from RNA transcripts were TCR beta CDR3 regions. The HTBI primer set was used in a first-round RT-PCR of the TCR CDR3. TCRdb passed the multiplex PCR reads through MiXCR, listing each CDR3 protein once. This sample has about half a million distinct CDR3 sequences; 22% occur once, and the top ten carry under 55%.

Sequenced input: blood. The genes are TRBV5-4 and TRBJ2-1; D may be TRBD2 (7 bases). The clonotype was recovered from a woman between 65 and 79 years old with Graves' ophthalmopathy. The CDR3 region is CASSRGAGNEQFF. The CDR3 nucleotides are TGTGCCAGCAGCCGGGGGGCGGGCAATGAGCAGTTCTTC.